A selection of T cell receptor beta chains follows, all from one sample in a study of control samples from healthy donors and cancer patients. Method: immunoSEQ multiplex PCR; TCRdb's copy keeps in-frame clones and lacks some. Of some 150,000 clones detected, 96% appear once; the ten largest clones hold 1%. The sequencing sample was made of blood. These receptors all stem from a woman aged 25 to 45 in good health. Each CDR3 is given with its conserved first and last residue. A D gene is named only where the DNA matches it firmly. The listing skips clone size in some rows; elsewhere it reads once, few, many or a size class.

d_gene	v_gene	abundance	j_gene	CDR3nt	CDR3aa
-	TRBV9	-	TRBJ1-6	TGTGCCAGCAGTGTGGGGGATAATTCACCCCTCCACTTT	CASSVGDNSPLHF
-	TRBV6-5	once	TRBJ1-5	TGTGCGACCGGGGGCGGGTATAGCAATCAGCCCCAGCATTTT	CATGGGYSNQPQHF
TRBD1	TRBV19	-	TRBJ2-7	TGTGCCAGTAGTACCGGGACAGGGCGGTCCTACGAGCAGTACTTC	CASSTGTGRSYEQYF
TRBD1	TRBV18	-	TRBJ2-7	TGTGCCAGCTCACCGGGACAGGGAACTCGCTTCTACGAGCAGTACTTC	CASSPGQGTRFYEQYF
TRBD1	TRBV5-4	-	TRBJ2-7	TGTGCCAGCAGCGATACAGGGGGCATCTCCTACGAGCAGTACTTC	CASSDTGGISYEQYF
-	TRBV19	once	TRBJ2-2	TGTGCCAGTAGTATAGGAACAGGGAGAAGTCCCGGGGAGCTGTTTTTT	CASSIGTGRSPGELFF
-	TRBV7-3	-	TRBJ2-5	TGTGCCAGCAGCACACGGGGCCTTAGAGGGGAGACCCAGTACTTC	CASSTRGLRGETQYF
-	TRBV12-3/TRBV12-4	-	TRBJ1-3	TGTGCCAGCAGACTATATCCAGAAAACACCATATATTTT	CASRLYPENTIYF
-	TRBV25-1	-	TRBJ1-2	TGTGCCAGCAGTGAATACGCGTCAGGCCCTGTTGACTATGGCTACACCTTC	CASSEYASGPVDYGYTF
-	TRBV5-1	once	TRBJ2-1	TGCGCCAGCAGCTACCACAGGGAAGGGTCCTACAATGAGCAGTTCTTC	CASSYHREGSYNEQFF
TRBD1	TRBV28	-	TRBJ1-2	TGTGCCAGCAGATCAGGGGGCGTGGGTAATGGCTACACCTTC	CASRSGGVGNGYTF
TRBD2	TRBV18	-	TRBJ2-1	TGTGCCAGCTCACCAAGGGGACTAGCGGGAGTCGAAGCCTACAATGAGCAGTTCTTC	CASSPRGLAGVEAYNEQFF
-	TRBV6-5	-	TRBJ1-6	TGTGCCAGCAGTTACTCGTGGGGGCTGGGGGATTCACCCCTCCACTTT	CASSYSWGLGDSPLHF
-	TRBV5-4	-	TRBJ1-4	TGTGCCAGCAGCCTCCAGTTTAATGAAAAACTGTTTTTT	CASSLQFNEKLFF
-	TRBV11-2	-	TRBJ2-1	TGTGCCAGCAGCTTCGATTCTAGGGTAGGGTACAATGAGCAGTTCTTC	CASSFDSRVGYNEQFF
-	TRBV5-6	-	TRBJ1-2	TGTGCCAGCAGCTTGTATTCCTATGGCTACACCTTC	CASSLYSYGYTF
-	TRBV7-9	-	TRBJ1-1	TGTGCCAGCACCGAGACAGGGAACACTGAAGCTTTCTTT	CASTETGNTEAFF
TRBD1	TRBV24-1	-	TRBJ1-5	TGTGCCACCTCGACAGGGATTCAGCCCCAGCATTTT	CATSTGIQPQHF
TRBD2	TRBV10-3	-	TRBJ2-7	TGTGCCGCCACGGGACTAGCGGGAGGCCCGATGAGAGACGAGCAGTACTTC	CAATGLAGGPMRDEQYF
TRBD1	TRBV12-5	-	TRBJ1-1	TGTGCTAGTCGACAGGGGAGCATGAACACTGAAGCTTTCTTT	CASRQGSMNTEAFF
-	TRBV12-3/TRBV12-4	-	TRBJ1-1	TGTGCCAGCAGTTTAGGGAACACTGAAGCTTTCTTT	CASSLGNTEAFF
-	TRBV19	few	TRBJ1-5	TGTGCCAGTAGTGTGCGCAGGTCCGATCAGCCCCAGCATTTT	CASSVRRSDQPQHF
TRBD1	TRBV19	-	TRBJ1-2	TGTGCCAGTAGGGACAGGTTCTATGGCTACACCTTC	CASRDRFYGYTF
TRBD1	TRBV5-4	-	TRBJ2-5	TGTGCCAGCAGCTTGGAATCAGGGGGCGCTCGCCAAGAGACCCAGTACTTC	CASSLESGGARQETQYF
-	TRBV6-5	-	TRBJ1-1	TGTGCCAGCAGTTACGGGAGCTACACTGAAGCTTTCTTT	CASSYGSYTEAFF
TRBD2	TRBV6-1	-	TRBJ2-7	TGTGCCAGCAGTGACGGGACTAGCGGTTACGAGCAGTACTTC	CASSDGTSGYEQYF
-	TRBV24-1	once	TRBJ2-7	TGTGCCACCAGTGATAAGGGCCGTCCCAGTTACGAGCAGTACTTC	CATSDKGRPSYEQYF
-	TRBV5-1	-	TRBJ1-1	TGCGCCAGCACCCGGGGAACTGAAGCTTTCTTT	CASTRGTEAFF